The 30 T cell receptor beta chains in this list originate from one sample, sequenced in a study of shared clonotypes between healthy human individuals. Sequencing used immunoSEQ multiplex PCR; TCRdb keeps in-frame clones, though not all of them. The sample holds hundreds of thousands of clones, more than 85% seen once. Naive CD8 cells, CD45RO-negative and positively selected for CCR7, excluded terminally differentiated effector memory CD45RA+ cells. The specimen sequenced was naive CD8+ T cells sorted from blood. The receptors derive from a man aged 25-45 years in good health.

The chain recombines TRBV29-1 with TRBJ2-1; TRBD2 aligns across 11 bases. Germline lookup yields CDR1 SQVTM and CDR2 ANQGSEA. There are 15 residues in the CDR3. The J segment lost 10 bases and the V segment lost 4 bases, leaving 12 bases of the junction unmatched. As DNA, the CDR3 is TGCAGCGTTGGTGGTGGGACTAGCGGAATGTTGGAGCAGTTCTTC. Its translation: CSVGGGTSGMLEQFF.

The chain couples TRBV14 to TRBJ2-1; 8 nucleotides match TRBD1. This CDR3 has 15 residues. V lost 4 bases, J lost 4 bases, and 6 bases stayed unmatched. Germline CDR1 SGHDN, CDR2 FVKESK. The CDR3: CASSPRDRLYNEQFF. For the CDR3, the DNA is TGTGCCAGCAGCCCCCGGGACAGGCTATACAATGAGCAGTTCTTC.

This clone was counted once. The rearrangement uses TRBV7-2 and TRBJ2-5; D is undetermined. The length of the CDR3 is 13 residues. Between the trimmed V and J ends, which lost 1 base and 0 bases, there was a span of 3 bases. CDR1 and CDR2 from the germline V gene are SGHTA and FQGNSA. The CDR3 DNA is TGTGCCAGCAGCTTAGGCTACCAAGAGACCCAGTACTTC. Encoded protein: CASSLGYQETQYF.

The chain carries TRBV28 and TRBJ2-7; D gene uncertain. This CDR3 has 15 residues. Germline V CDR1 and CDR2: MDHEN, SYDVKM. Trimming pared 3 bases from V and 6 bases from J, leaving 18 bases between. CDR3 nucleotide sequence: TGTGCCAGCAGTTTTGGAGACGCGGTCCGGGCCGAGCAGTACTTC. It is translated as CASSFGDAVRAEQYF. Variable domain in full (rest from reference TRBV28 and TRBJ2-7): DVKVTQSSRYLVKRTGEKVFLECVQDMDHENMFWYRQDPGLGLRLIYFSYDVKMKEKGDIPEGYSVSREKKERFSLILESASTNQTSMYLCASSFGDAVRAEQYFGPGTRLTVT.

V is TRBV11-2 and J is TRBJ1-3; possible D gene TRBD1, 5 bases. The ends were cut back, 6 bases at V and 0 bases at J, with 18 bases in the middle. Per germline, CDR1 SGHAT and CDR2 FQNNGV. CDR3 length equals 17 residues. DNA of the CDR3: TGTGCCAGCAGTTCTTCCGGGGACTCCCGCTCTGGAAACACCATATATTTT. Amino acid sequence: CASSSSGDSRSGNTIYF.

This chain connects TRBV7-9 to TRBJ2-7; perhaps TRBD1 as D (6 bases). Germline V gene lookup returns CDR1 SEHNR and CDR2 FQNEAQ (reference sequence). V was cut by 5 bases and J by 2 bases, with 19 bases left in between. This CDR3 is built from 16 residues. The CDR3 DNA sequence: TGTGCCAGCAGCATCACTTCCGGGACATGGACCTACGAGCAGTACTTC. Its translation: CASSITSGTWTYEQYF.

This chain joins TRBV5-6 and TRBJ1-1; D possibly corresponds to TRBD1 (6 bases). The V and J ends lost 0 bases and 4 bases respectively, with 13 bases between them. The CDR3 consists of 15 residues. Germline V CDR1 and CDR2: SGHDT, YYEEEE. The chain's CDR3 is CASSLVRGSGTEAFF. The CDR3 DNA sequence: TGTGCCAGCAGCTTGGTAAGGGGGTCCGGCACTGAAGCTTTCTTT. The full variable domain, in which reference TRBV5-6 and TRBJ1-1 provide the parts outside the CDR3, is DAGVTQSPTHLIKTRGQQVTLRCSPKSGHDTVSWYQQALGQGPQFIFQYYEEEERQRGNFPDRFSGHQFPNYSSELNVNALLLGDSALYLCASSLVRGSGTEAFFGQGTRLTVV.

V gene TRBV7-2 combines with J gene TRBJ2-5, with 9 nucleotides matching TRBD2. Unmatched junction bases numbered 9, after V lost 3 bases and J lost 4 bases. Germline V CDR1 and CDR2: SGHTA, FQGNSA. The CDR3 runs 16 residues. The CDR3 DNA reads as TGTGCCAGCAGCTTGGGTTCTAGCGGGATGGGAGAGACCCAGTACTTC. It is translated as CASSLGSSGMGETQYF.

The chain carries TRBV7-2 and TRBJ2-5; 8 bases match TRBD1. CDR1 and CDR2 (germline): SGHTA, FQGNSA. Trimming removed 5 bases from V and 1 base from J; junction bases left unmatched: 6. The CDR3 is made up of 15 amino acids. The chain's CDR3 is CASSPPQGAQETQYF. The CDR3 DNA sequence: TGTGCCAGCAGCCCCCCTCAGGGGGCCCAAGAGACCCAGTACTTC.

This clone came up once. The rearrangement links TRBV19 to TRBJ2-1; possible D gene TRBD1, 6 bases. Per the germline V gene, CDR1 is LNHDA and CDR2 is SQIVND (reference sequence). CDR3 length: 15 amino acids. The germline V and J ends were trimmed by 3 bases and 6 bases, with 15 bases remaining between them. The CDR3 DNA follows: TGTGCCAGTAGTATTTCTGGGGGCGCCGTCAATGAGCAGTTCTTC. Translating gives CASSISGGAVNEQFF. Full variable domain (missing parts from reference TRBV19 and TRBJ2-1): DGGITQSPKYLFRKEGQNVTLSCEQNLNHDAMYWYRQDPGQGLRLIYYSQIVNDFQKGDIAEGYSVSREKKESFPLTVTSAQKNPTAFYLCASSISGGAVNEQFFGPGTRLTVL.

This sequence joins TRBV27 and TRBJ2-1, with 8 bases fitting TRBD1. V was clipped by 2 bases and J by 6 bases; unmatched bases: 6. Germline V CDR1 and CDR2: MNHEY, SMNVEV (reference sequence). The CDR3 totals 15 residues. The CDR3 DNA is TGTGCCAGCAGTTTAACTTGGACAGGGAGCAATGAGCAGTTCTTC. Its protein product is CASSLTWTGSNEQFF.

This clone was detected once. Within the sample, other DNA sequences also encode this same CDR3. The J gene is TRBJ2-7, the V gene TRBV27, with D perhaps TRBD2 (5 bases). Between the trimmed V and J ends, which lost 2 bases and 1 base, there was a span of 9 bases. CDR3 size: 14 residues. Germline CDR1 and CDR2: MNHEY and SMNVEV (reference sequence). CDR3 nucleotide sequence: TGTGCCAGCAGTTTAGCCGGGGTGTCCTACGAGCAGTACTTC. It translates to CASSLAGVSYEQYF.

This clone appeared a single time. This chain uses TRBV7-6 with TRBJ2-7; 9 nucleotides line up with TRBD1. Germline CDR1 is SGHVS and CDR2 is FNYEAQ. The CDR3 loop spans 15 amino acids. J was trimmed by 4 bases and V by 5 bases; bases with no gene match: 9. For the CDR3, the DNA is TGTGCCAGCAGCCCGCTCGGGACAGGGAGGTACGAGCAGTACTTC. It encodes CASSPLGTGRYEQYF.

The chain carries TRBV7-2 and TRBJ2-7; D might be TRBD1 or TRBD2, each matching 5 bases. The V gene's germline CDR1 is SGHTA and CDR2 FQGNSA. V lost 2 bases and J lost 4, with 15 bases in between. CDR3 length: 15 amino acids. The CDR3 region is CASSLTWDRRYEQYF. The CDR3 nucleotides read TGTGCCAGCAGCTTAACTTGGGACCGGAGGTACGAGCAGTACTTC.

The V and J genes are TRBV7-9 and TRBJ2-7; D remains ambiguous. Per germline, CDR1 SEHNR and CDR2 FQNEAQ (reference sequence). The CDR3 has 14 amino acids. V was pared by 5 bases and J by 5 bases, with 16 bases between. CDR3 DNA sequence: TGTGCCAGCAGCCCCCATGTTAGCCTCGACGAGCAGTACTTC. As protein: CASSPHVSLDEQYF.

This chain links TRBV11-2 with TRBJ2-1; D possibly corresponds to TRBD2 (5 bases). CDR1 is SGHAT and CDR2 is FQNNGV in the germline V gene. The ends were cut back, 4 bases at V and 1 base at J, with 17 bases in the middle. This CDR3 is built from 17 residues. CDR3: CASSSRRLADSYNEQFF. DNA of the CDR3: TGTGCCAGCAGCTCAAGACGGCTAGCCGATTCCTACAATGAGCAGTTCTTC.

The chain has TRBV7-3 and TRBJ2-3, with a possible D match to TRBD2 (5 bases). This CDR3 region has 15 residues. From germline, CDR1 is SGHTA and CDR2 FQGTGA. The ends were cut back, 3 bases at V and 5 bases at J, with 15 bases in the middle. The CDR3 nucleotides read TGTGCCAGCAGCTTCGGGGTGTCGAGAGGAGATACGCAGTATTTT. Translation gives CASSFGVSRGDTQYF.

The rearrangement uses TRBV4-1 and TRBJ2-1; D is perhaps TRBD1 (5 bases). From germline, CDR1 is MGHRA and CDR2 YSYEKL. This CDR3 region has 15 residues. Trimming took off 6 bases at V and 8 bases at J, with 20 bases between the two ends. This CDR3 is CASSLVGREVDEQFF. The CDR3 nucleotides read TGCGCCAGCAGTCTCGTTGGCAGGGAAGTCGATGAGCAGTTCTTC.

The CDR3 reads CASSRGPFSYEQYF. The CDR3 nucleotides read TGTGCCAGCAGCCGGGGACCTTTCTCCTACGAGCAGTACTTC. The chain is built from TRBV7-2 and TRBJ2-7; D may be TRBD1 or TRBD2 (5 bases each). V was pared by 5 bases and J by 0 bases, with 11 bases between. The V gene's germline CDR1 is SGHTA and CDR2 FQGNSA. There are 14 residues in the CDR3.

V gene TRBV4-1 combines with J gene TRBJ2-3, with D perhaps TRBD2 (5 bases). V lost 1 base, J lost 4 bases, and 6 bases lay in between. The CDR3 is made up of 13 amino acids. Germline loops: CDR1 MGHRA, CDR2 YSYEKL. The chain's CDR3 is CASSQGRSDTQYF. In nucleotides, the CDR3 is TGCGCCAGCAGCCAAGGGAGGTCAGATACGCAGTATTTT.

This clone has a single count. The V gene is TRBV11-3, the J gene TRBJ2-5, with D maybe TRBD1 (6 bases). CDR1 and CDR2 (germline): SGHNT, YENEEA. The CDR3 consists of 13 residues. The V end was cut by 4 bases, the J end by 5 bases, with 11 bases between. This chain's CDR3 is CASSSRGWETQYF. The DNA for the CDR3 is TGTGCCAGCAGCTCCAGGGGTTGGGAGACCCAGTACTTC. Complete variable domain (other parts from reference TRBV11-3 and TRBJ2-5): EAGVVQSPRYKIIEKKQPVAFWCNPISGHNTLYWYLQNLGQGPELLIRYENEEAVDDSQLPKDRFSAERLKGVDSTLKIQPAELGDSAVYLCASSSRGWETQYFGPGTRLLVL.

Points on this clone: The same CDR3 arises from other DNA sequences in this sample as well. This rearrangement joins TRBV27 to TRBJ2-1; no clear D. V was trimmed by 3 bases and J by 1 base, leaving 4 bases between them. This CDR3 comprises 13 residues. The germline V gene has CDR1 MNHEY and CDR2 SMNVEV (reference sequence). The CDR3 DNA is TGTGCCAGCAGTTTGGATTCCTACAATGAGCAGTTCTTC. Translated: CASSLDSYNEQFF.

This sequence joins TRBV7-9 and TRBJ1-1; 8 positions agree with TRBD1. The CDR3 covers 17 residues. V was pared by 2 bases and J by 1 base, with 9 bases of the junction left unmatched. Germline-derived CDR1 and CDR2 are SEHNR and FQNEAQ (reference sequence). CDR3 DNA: TGTGCCAGCAGCTTAATAGGCAGGGGGCCCCCGAACACTGAAGCTTTCTTT. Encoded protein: CASSLIGRGPPNTEAFF.

The CDR3 DNA reads TGTGCCTGGAGTGATCACAGGGGGCTCAGGGAGACCCAGTACTTC. It is translated as CAWSDHRGLRETQYF. The chain recombines TRBV30 with TRBJ2-5; TRBD1 matches at 9 bases. Germline values: CDR1 GTSNPN, CDR2 SVGIG (reference sequence). The V gene end was trimmed by 1 base and the J gene end by 5 bases; junction bases not matched to a gene: 8. This CDR3 has 15 amino acids.

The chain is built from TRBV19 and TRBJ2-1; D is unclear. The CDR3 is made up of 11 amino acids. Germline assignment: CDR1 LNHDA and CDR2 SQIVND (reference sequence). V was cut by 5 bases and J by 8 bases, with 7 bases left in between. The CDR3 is CASSVGYEQFF. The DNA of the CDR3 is TGTGCCAGTAGTGTAGGGTATGAGCAGTTCTTC.

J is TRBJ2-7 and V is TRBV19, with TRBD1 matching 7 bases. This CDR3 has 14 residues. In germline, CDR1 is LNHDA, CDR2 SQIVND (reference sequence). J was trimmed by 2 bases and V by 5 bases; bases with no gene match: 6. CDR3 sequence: CASSYRGPPYEQYF. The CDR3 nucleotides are TGTGCCAGTAGTTACAGGGGTCCCCCCTACGAGCAGTACTTC.

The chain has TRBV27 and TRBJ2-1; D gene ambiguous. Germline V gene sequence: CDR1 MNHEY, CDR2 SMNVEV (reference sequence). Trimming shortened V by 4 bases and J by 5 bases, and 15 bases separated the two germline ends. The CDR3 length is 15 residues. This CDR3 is CASSSTRLEHNEQFF. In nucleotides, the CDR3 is TGTGCCAGCAGTTCAACCCGACTGGAACACAATGAGCAGTTCTTC.

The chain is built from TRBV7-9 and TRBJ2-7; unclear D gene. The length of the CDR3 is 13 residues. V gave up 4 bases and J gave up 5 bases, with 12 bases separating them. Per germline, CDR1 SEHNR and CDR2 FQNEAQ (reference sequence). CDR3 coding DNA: TGTGCCAGCAGCTCCGTCGACCGTGACGAGCAGTACTTC. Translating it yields CASSSVDRDEQYF.

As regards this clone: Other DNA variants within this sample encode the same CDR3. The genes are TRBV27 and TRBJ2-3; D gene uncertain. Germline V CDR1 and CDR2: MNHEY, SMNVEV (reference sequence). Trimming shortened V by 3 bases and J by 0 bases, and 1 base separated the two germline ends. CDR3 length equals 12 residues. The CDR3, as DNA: TGTGCCAGCAGTTTGAGCACAGATACGCAGTATTTT. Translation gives CASSLSTDTQYF.

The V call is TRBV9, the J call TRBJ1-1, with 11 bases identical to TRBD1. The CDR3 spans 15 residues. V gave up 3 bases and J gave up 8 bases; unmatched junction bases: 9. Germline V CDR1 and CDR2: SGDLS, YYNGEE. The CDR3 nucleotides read TGTGCCAGCAGCGATGGACAGGGGGCGATCAGAGAAGCTTTCTTT. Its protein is CASSDGQGAIREAFF.